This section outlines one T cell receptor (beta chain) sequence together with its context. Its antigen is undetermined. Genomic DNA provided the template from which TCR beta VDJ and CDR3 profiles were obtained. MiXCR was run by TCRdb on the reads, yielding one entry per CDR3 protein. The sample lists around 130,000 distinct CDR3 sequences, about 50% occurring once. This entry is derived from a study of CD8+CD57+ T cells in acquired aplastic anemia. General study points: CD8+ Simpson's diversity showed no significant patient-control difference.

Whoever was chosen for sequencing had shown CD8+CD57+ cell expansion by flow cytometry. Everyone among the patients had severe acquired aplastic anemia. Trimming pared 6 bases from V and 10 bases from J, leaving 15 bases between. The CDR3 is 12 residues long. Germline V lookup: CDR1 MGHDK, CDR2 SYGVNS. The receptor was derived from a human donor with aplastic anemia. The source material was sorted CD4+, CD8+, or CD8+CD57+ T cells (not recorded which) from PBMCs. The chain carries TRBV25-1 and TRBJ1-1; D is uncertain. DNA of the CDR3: TGTGCCAGCAGCATCGACCCAACCAGAGCTTTCTTT. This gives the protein CASSIDPTRAFF.